These 2 T cell receptor beta chains share one sample of origin, sequenced in a study of blood T cell repertoires in COVID-19. Assay used: immunoSEQ multiplex PCR; TCRdb lists only in-frame clones, some missing. The sample consists of about 160,000 clones, approximately 80% of them appearing once. The specimen was peripheral blood. The source of these receptors is a woman over 75 with active or convalescent COVID-19.

The chain uses TRBV7-8 and TRBJ2-7; perhaps TRBD1 as D (6 bases). This CDR3 is 15 amino acids long. Trimming cost V 5 bases and J 3 bases, with 17 bases left between them. Germline V gene lookup returns CDR1 SGHVS and CDR2 FQNEAQ. The CDR3 loop is CASSPSPDRGYEQYF. CDR3 bases: TGTGCCAGCAGCCCTTCCCCGGACAGAGGCTACGAGCAGTACTTC.

V gene TRBV6-4 combines with J gene TRBJ1-2; TRBD1 is a possible D gene (5 bases). This CDR3 has 14 residues. The germline CDR1 and CDR2 sequences are MRHNA and SNTAGT. V dropped 0 bases and J dropped 4 bases, with 9 bases sitting between them. The CDR3 sequence is CASSDSAGLYGYTF. For the CDR3, the DNA is TGTGCCAGCAGTGACTCAGCGGGACTCTATGGCTACACCTTC.